The 19 T cell receptor beta chains in this list originate from one sample, sequenced in a study of blood T cells in healthy people across ages. A second 7 to 11 cycle PCR used barcoded and J-beta primers. TCRdb redid the calling of the 5' RACE reads with MiXCR, one entry per CDR3 protein. This sample has around 870,000 distinct CDR3 sequences; under 30% occur once, and the top ten carry around 16%. Material: blood. The receptor source for this set is a woman of 80 years or more in good health.

The V call is TRBV5-1, the J call TRBJ2-7; D remains ambiguous. V was trimmed by 4 bases and J by 5 bases, leaving 13 bases between them. The CDR3 loop spans 13 amino acids. In germline, CDR1 is SGHRS, CDR2 YFSETQ. CDR3 loop: CASSPTGSHEQYV. CDR3 DNA sequence: TGCGCCAGCAGCCCCACCGGGTCTCACGAGCAGTACGTC.

This clonotype has just one count. Being one base from a much bigger clone, this may be a read error. The chain employs TRBV20-1 and TRBJ2-1; possibly TRBD1 or TRBD2 for D (5 bases each). Deletions cut 1 base from V and 15 bases from J, with 10 bases between. The V gene's germline CDR1 is DFQATT and CDR2 SNEGSKA (reference sequence). This CDR3 spans 10 amino acids. The CDR3 loop reads CSARVGARFF. The CDR3 DNA is TGCAGTGCTAGAGTCGGGGCGCGGTTCTTC.

This clonotype appeared once. V and J are TRBV7-2 and TRBJ2-7; weak D call: TRBD2 (6 bases). This CDR3 has 13 amino acids. Germline V gene sequence: CDR1 SGHTA, CDR2 FQGNSA. Trimming left V 6 bases short and J 5 bases short, with 14 bases between. Written as DNA, the CDR3 is TGTGCCAGCAGTAGCACGGGGAGGCACGAGCAGTACTTC. Translated, it gives CASSSTGRHEQYF.

The table lists this clonotype with a few counts. A read error is possible here, since a much larger clone lies one base away. The chain has TRBV6-5 and TRBJ2-6; D is possibly TRBD1 or TRBD2 (5 bases each). The germline gives CDR1 MNHEY, CDR2 SVGAGI. CDR3 length equals 19 residues. The CDR3 spells CASSYSPGTTQAGANVRTF. The CDR3 nucleotides read TGTGCCAGCAGTTACTCTCCAGGGACGACTCAGGCCGGGGCCAACGTCCGGACTTTC.

As regards this clonotype: Because the CDR3 is missing its conserved closing phenylalanine or tryptophan, this is likely a read error. This chain uses TRBV12-3 or TRBV12-4 with TRBJ2-4, with D hard to call. V was trimmed by 6 bases and J by 3 bases, leaving 15 bases between them. The CDR3 covers 15 residues. CDR3 region: CASSPLGLSKNIQYC. The CDR3 DNA is TGTGCCAGCAGCCCTCTCGGGCTCAGCAAAAACATTCAGTACTGC.

This clonotype was observed a few times. This chain connects TRBV27 to TRBJ2-3, with 9 bases identical to TRBD2. Germline CDR1 MNHEY, CDR2 SMNVEV (reference sequence). The CDR3 has 16 amino acids. With V trimmed by 5 bases and J by 6 bases, 12 bases remained unmatched. CDR3 coding DNA: TGTGCCAGCAGTCCCAGAGTGCGGGGGGGCTCGGATACGCAGTATTTT. It codes for CASSPRVRGGSDTQYF.

There are many counts of this clonotype. J is TRBJ2-6 and V is TRBV30; 8 nucleotides line up with TRBD1. With V trimmed by 2 bases and J by 0 bases, 9 bases remained unmatched. The germline gives CDR1 GTSNPN, CDR2 SVGIG (reference sequence). The CDR3 has 18 residues. The CDR3 DNA sequence: TGTGCCTGGAGTCAATCAGACAGGGGTCTCTCTGGGGCCAACGTCCTGACTTTC. This codes for CAWSQSDRGLSGANVLTF.

The V gene is TRBV28, the J gene TRBJ2-5, with TRBD1 matching 10 bases. Unmatched junction bases numbered 13, after V lost 8 bases and J lost 4 bases. The CDR3 runs to 16 residues. Germline-derived CDR1 and CDR2 are MDHEN and SYDVKM. Here the CDR3 reads CASRGVSTGGSETQYF. The DNA of the CDR3 is TGTGCCAGCCGGGGGGTTTCGACAGGGGGCTCAGAGACCCAGTACTTC.

The chain has TRBV11-2 and TRBJ2-3; TRBD1 matches 12 bases. J lost 2 bases, V lost 5 bases, and 8 bases had no gene match. Germline CDR1 reads SGHAT; CDR2 reads FQNNGV. The CDR3 length is 17 residues. The CDR3 sequence: CASSPGDRGPATDTQYF. CDR3 in DNA: TGTGCCAGCAGCCCTGGGGACAGGGGGCCAGCCACAGATACGCAGTATTTT.

The chain carries TRBV20-1 and TRBJ1-4, with unresolved D. CDR3 length: 14 residues. Germline values: CDR1 DFQATT, CDR2 SNEGSKA (reference sequence). V was pared by 0 bases and J by 6 bases, with 11 bases between. The CDR3 reads CSARDSYGDEKLFF. The CDR3 bases are TGCAGTGCTAGAGACTCTTACGGCGATGAAAAACTGTTTTTT.

Ten or more counts support this clonotype. V usage is TRBV4-2 and J usage is TRBJ2-1, with 14 nucleotides matching TRBD2. Germline V gene data show CDR1 as LGHNA and CDR2 as YNFKEQ. With V trimmed by 3 bases and J by 3 bases, 4 bases remained unmatched. This CDR3 spans 17 amino acids. The CDR3 reads CASSQETSGGDYNEQFF. CDR3 DNA: TGTGCCAGCAGCCAGGAGACTAGCGGGGGGGACTACAATGAGCAGTTCTTC.

On this clonotype: This may be a read error, as it is one base from a much larger clone. The rearrangement uses TRBV15 and TRBJ2-1; D call uncertain. Germline V gene sequence: CDR1 LNHNV, CDR2 YYDKDF (reference sequence). The CDR3 totals 12 residues. CDR3 DNA: TGTACCACCAGCAGAGAGGTCGGGGAGCAGTTCTTC. Protein: CTTSREVGEQFF.

This clonotype was picked up many times. The chain combines TRBV3-1 with TRBJ2-1; 9 bases are a match to TRBD2. V shed 4 bases and J 9 bases; nucleotides not matched to a gene: 10. CDR3 length equals 15 residues. CDR1 LGHDT and CDR2 YNNKEL come from the germline V gene (reference sequence). The chain's CDR3 is CASSPRPAGGTEQFF. The CDR3 DNA is TGTGCCAGCAGCCCACGACCTGCGGGGGGGACTGAGCAGTTCTTC.

This clonotype occurred a few times. Being one base from a much bigger clone, this may be a read error. The CDR3 end shows no conserved phenylalanine or tryptophan, and so a read error is likely. The rearrangement joins TRBV5-1 to TRBJ2-1; 7 bases map to TRBD1. Germline CDR1 reads SGHRS; CDR2 reads YFSETQ. The V segment lost 4 bases and the J segment 0 bases; nucleotides outside the gene matches: 7. The CDR3 contains 16 residues. The CDR3: CASSHQGQASYNEQFC. In DNA, the CDR3 is TGCGCCAGCAGCCACCAAGGACAGGCCTCCTACAATGAGCAGTTCTGC.

This clonotype was detected only a few times. The chain combines TRBV20-1 with TRBJ2-1, with 11 bases aligning to TRBD2. J lost 8 bases, V lost 6 bases, and 9 bases had no gene match. This CDR3 has 14 residues. Germline V lookup: CDR1 DFQATT, CDR2 SNEGSKA (reference sequence). The CDR3 region is CSAPVSGGAYEQFF. The CDR3 DNA reads TGCAGTGCGCCGGTTAGCGGGGGGGCCTATGAGCAGTTCTTC.

This clonotype was seen ten or more times. The chain uses TRBV7-9 and TRBJ2-1; possible D gene TRBD1, 5 bases. V lost 1 base, J lost 8 bases, and 12 bases lay in between. The length of the CDR3 is 14 residues. The germline V gene encodes CDR1 SEHNR and CDR2 FQNEAQ (reference sequence). Here the CDR3 reads CASSLGVTAYEQFF. CDR3 nucleotides: TGTGCCAGCAGCTTAGGTGTGACAGCGTATGAGCAGTTCTTC. Together with reference TRBV7-9 and TRBJ2-1, the CDR3 gives the full variable domain: DTGVSQNPRHKITKRGQNVTFRCDPISEHNRLYWYRQTLGQGPEFLTYFQNEAQLEKSRLLSDRFSAERPKGSFSTLEIQRTEQGDSAMYLCASSLGVTAYEQFFGPGTRLTVL.

The chain employs TRBV14 and TRBJ2-7; no firm D call. The V gene's germline CDR1 is SGHDN and CDR2 FVKESK. The CDR3 contains 13 residues. Trimming left V 7 bases short and J 5 bases short, with 15 bases between. The CDR3 region is CASNNQAANEQYF. In DNA, the CDR3 is TGTGCCAGCAATAACCAGGCGGCTAACGAGCAGTACTTC.

This clonotype was seen a handful of times. The chain is built from TRBV2 and TRBJ1-2; 7 bases fit TRBD1. Germline V CDR1 and CDR2: SNHLY, FYNNEI. The J segment lost 5 bases and the V segment lost 0 bases, leaving 9 bases of the junction unmatched. This CDR3 has 16 amino acids. CDR3 region: CASSEAVWDSPYGYTF. The DNA of the CDR3 is TGTGCCAGCAGTGAAGCGGTGTGGGACAGCCCATATGGCTACACCTTC. Full variable domain (missing parts from reference TRBV2 and TRBJ1-2): EPEVTQTPSHQVTQMGQEVILRCVPISNHLYFYWYRQILGQKVEFLVSFYNNEISEKSEIFDDQFSVERPDGSNFTLKIRSTKLEDSAMYFCASSEAVWDSPYGYTFGSGTRLTVV.

This clonotype occurred many times. The rearrangement links TRBV6-5 to TRBJ2-1; D unclear. The germline gives CDR1 MNHEY, CDR2 SVGAGI. The CDR3 contains 14 residues. Trimming left V 0 bases short and J 9 bases short, with 12 bases between. In DNA, the CDR3 is TGTGCCAGCAGTTACTCGAGGTTGCGATCTGAGCAGTTCTTC. It encodes CASSYSRLRSEQFF.